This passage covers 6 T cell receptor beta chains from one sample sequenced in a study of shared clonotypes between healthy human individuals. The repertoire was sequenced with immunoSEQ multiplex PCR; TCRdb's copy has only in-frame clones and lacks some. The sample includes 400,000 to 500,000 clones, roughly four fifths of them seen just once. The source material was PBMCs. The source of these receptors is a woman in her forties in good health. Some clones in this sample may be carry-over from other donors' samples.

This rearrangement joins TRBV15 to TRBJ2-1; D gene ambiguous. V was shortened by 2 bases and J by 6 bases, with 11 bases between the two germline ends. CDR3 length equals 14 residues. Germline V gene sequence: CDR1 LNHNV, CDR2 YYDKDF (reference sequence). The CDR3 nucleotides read TGTGCCACCAGCAGAAGGAGACCCATCAATGAGCAGTTCTTC. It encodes CATSRRRPINEQFF. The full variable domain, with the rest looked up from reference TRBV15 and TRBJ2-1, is DAMVIQNPRYQVTQFGKPVTLSCSQTLNHNVMYWYQQKSSQAPKLLFHYYDKDFNNEADTPDNFQSRRPNTSFCFLDIRSPGLGDTAMYLCATSRRRPINEQFFGPGTRLTVL.

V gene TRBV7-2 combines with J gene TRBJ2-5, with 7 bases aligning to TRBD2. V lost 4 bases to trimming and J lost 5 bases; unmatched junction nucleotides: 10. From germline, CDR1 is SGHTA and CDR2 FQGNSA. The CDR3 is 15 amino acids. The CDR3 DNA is TGTGCCAGCAGCTACGGCGGGAGAAGGGTGGAGACCCAGTACTTC. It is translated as CASSYGGRRVETQYF.

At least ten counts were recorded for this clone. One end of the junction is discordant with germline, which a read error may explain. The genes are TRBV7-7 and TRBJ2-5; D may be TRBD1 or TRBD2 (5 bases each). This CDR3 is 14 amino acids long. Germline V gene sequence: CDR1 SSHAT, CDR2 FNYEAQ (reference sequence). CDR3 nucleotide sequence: TGTGCTAGCAGCCCCGTTGGGGGAGAAGAGACCCAGTACTTC. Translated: CASSPVGGEETQYF. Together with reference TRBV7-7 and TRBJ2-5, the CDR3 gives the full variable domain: GAGVSQSPRYKVTKRGQDVTLRCDPISSHATLYWYQQALGQGPEFLTYFNYEAQPDKSGLPSDRFSAERPEGSISTLTIQRTEQRDSAMYRCASSPVGGEETQYFGPGTRLLVL.

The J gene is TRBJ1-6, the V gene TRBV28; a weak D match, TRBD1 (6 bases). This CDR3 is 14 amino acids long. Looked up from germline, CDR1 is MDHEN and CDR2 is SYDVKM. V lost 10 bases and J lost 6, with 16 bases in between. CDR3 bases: TGTGCCACCGGATTCCGGGACATTAATTCACCCCTCCACTTT. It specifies CATGFRDINSPLHF.

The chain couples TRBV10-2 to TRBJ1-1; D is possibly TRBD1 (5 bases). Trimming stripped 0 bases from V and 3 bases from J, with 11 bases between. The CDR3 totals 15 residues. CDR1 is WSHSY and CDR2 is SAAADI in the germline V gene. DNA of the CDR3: TGCGCCAGCAGTGAGTCGAGAGGGACTTACACTGAAGCTTTCTTT. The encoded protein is CASSESRGTYTEAFF.

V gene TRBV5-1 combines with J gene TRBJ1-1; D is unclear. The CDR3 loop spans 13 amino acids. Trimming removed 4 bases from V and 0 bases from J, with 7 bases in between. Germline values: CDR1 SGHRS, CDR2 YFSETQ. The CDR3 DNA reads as TGCGCCAGCAGCGTTGACGTGAACACTGAAGCTTTCTTT. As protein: CASSVDVNTEAFF.